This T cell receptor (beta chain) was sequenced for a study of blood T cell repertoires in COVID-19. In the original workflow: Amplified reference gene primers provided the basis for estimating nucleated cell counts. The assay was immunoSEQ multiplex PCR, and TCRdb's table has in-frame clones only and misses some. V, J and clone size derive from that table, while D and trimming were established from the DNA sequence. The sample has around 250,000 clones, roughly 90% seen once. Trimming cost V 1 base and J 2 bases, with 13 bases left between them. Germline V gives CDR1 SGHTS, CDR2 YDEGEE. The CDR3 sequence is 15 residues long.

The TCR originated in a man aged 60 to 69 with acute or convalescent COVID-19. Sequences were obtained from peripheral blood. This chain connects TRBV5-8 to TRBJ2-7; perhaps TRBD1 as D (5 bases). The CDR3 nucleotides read TGTGCCAGCAGCTTGTTAGGGGCTAGGACCTACGAGCAGTACTTC. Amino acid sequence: CASSLLGARTYEQYF.